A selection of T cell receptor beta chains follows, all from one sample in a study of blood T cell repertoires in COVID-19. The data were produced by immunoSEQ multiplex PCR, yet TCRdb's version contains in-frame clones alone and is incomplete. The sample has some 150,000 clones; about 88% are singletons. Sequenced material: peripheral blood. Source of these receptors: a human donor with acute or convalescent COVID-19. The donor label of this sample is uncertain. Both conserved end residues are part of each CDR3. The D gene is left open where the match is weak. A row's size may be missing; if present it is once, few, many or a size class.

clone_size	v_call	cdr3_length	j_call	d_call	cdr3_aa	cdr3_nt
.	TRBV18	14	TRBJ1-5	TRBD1	CASSPGQLDQPQHF	TGTGCCAGCTCACCGGGACAGCTAGATCAGCCCCAGCATTTT
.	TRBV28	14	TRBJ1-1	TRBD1	CASSWYRGRTEAFF	TGTGCCAGCAGTTGGTACAGGGGGCGAACTGAAGCTTTCTTT
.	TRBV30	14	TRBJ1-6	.	CAWSLGGLNSPLHF	TGTGCCTGGAGTTTGGGGGGGCTTAATTCACCCCTCCACTTT
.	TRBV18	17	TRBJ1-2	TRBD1	CASSQSQSGQGDYGYTF	TGTGCCAGCTCCCAATCACAGTCGGGACAGGGTGACTATGGCTACACCTTC
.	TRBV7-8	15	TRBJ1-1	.	CASSSPGGGLTEAFF	TGTGCCAGCAGCTCGCCTGGAGGTGGATTGACTGAAGCTTTCTTT
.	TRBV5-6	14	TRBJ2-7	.	CASSYSDSRDEQYF	TGTGCCAGCAGCTACAGTGACAGTAGGGACGAGCAGTACTTC
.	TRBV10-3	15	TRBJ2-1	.	CAISEHGDSYNEQFF	TGTGCCATCAGTGAGCACGGGGACTCCTACAATGAGCAGTTCTTC
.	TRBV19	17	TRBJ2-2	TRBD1	CASSRKGTDLNTGELFF	TGTGCCAGTAGTCGAAAAGGGACAGACCTGAACACCGGGGAGCTGTTTTTT
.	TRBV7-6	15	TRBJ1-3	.	CASSLTQGFGNTIYF	TGTGCCAGCAGCTTAACGCAGGGATTTGGAAACACCATATATTTT
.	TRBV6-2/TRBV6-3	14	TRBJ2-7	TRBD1	CASSFSRGSYEQYF	TGTGCCAGCAGTTTCTCCAGGGGGTCGTACGAGCAGTACTTC
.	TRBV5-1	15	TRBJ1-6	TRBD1	CASSLGTEHNSPLHF	TGCGCCAGCAGCCTCGGGACAGAACACAATTCACCCCTCCACTTT
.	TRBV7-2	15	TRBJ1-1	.	CASNDIRGRVTEAFF	TGTGCCAGCAACGATATACGGGGTCGGGTCACTGAAGCTTTCTTT
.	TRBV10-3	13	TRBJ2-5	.	CAISEQASETQYF	TGTGCCATCAGTGAGCAAGCGTCGGAGACCCAGTACTTC
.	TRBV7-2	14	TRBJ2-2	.	CASSLGRGTGELFF	TGTGCCAGCAGCTTAGGGCGGGGTACCGGGGAGCTGTTTTTT
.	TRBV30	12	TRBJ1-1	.	CAWVGGSTEAFF	TGTGCCTGGGTAGGGGGTAGCACTGAAGCTTTCTTT
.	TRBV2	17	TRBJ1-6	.	CASRRTVKSSYNSPLHF	TGTGCCAGCAGACGGACAGTTAAGAGCTCCTATAATTCACCCCTCCACTTT
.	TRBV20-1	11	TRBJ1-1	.	CSAGRNTEAFF	TGCAGTGCGGGGCGGAACACTGAAGCTTTCTTT
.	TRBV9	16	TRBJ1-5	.	CASSVGPGVGDQPQHF	TGTGCCAGCAGCGTAGGTCCAGGGGTAGGAGATCAGCCCCAGCATTTT
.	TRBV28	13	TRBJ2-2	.	CASSKQDTGELFF	TGTGCCAGCAGCAAACAGGACACCGGGGAGCTGTTTTTT
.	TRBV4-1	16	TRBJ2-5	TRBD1	CASSRTGGTGQETQYF	TGCGCCAGCAGTCGCACCGGTGGGACAGGACAAGAGACCCAGTACTTC
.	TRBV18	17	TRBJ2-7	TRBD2	CASSPPSGGPPSYEQYF	TGTGCCAGCTCACCACCTAGCGGGGGGCCGCCCTCCTACGAGCAGTACTTC
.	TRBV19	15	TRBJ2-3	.	CASSIRTDSTDTQYF	TGTGCCAGTAGTATCCGGACAGATAGCACAGATACGCAGTATTTT
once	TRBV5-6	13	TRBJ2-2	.	CASNGVDTGELFF	TGTGCCAGCAACGGGGTTGACACCGGGGAGCTGTTTTTT
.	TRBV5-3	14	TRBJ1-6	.	CARSSGKLGSPLHF	TGTGCCAGAAGCTCGGGAAAGCTCGGGTCACCCCTCCACTTT
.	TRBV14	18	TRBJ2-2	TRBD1	CASSQDRTGQGVYGELFF	TGTGCCAGCAGCCAAGATCGAACGGGACAGGGGGTGTACGGGGAGCTGTTTTTT
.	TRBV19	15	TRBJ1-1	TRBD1	CASSRETGMNTEAFF	TGTGCCAGTAGTAGGGAGACAGGGATGAACACTGAAGCTTTCTTT
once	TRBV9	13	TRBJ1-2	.	CASSAPGPYGYTF	TGTGCCAGCAGCGCCCCAGGCCCTTATGGCTACACCTTC
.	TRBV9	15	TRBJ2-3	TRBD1	CASSVDGQGTDTQYF	TGTGCCAGCAGCGTAGATGGACAGGGCACAGATACGCAGTATTTT
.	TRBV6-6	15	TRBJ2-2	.	CASTREGPGTGELFF	TGTGCCAGCACACGAGAGGGCCCGGGCACCGGGGAGCTGTTTTTT
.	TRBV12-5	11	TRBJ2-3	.	CASGTGDTQYF	TGTGCTAGTGGTACAGGGGATACGCAGTATTTT
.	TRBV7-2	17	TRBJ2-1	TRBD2	CASSPHQGLAGGGEQFF	TGTGCCAGCAGCCCCCACCAAGGACTAGCGGGGGGTGGTGAGCAGTTCTTC
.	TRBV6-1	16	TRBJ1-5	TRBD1	CASSGLTGVNNQPQHF	TGTGCCAGCAGTGGGCTTACAGGGGTCAACAATCAGCCCCAGCATTTT
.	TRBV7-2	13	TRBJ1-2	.	CASSPRFPGGYTF	TGTGCCAGCAGCCCCAGGTTCCCAGGGGGCTACACCTTC
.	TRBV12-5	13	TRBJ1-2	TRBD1	CASVRDRAYGYTF	TGTGCTAGTGTTAGAGACAGGGCCTATGGCTACACCTTC
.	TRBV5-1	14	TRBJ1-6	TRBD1	CASSPGTANSPLHF	TGCGCCAGCAGCCCCGGGACAGCGAATTCACCCCTCCACTTT
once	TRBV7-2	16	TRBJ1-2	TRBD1	CASSTQGTGEGIGYTF	TGTGCCAGCAGCACACAAGGGACAGGGGAGGGGATTGGCTACACCTTC
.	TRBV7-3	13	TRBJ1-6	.	CASSPAGNSPLHF	TGTGCCAGCAGCCCCGCGGGGAATTCACCCCTCCACTTT
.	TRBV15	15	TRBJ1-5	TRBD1	CATSTGQGSNQPQHF	TGTGCCACCAGCACCGGACAGGGTAGCAATCAGCCCCAGCATTTT
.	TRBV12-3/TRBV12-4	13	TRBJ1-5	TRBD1	CASSFAGGQPQHF	TGTGCCAGCAGTTTTGCAGGGGGTCAGCCCCAGCATTTT
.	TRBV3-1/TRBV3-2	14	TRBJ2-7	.	CASSQDTGRNEQYF	TGTGCCAGCAGCCAAGACACAGGGCGGAACGAGCAGTACTTC
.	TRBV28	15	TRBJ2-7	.	CASSPTSGLVYEQYF	TGTGCCAGCAGTCCTACTTCAGGGTTGGTCTACGAGCAGTACTTC
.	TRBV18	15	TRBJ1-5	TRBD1	CASSPSGQSNQPQHF	TGTGCCAGCTCACCCTCGGGACAGTCAAATCAGCCCCAGCATTTT
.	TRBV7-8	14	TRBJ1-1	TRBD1	CASSRDQGASEAFF	TGTGCCAGCAGCCGCGATCAGGGGGCCTCTGAAGCTTTCTTT
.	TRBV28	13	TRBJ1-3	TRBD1	CAGGQSAGNTIYF	TGTGCCGGGGGACAGTCTGCTGGAAACACCATATATTTT
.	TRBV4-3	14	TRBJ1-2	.	CASSHRGSVYGYTF	TGCGCCAGCAGCCACAGAGGGTCGGTCTATGGCTACACCTTC
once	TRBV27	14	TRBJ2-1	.	CASTKLGGYNEQFF	TGTGCCAGCACCAAGTTAGGGGGCTACAATGAGCAGTTCTTC
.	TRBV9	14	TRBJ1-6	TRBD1	CASSIGQAKSPLHF	TGTGCCAGCAGCATAGGACAGGCGAAATCACCCCTCCACTTT
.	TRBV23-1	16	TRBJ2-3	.	CASSPEECRSTDTQYF	TGCGCCAGCAGTCCGGAGGAGTGTCGGAGCACAGATACGCAGTATTTT
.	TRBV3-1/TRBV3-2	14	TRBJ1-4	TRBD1	CASSPGTGGEKLFF	TGTGCCAGCAGCCCCGGGACAGGAGGTGAAAAACTGTTTTTT
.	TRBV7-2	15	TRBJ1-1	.	CASSLEQNENTEAFF	TGTGCCAGCAGCTTAGAACAGAACGAGAACACTGAAGCTTTCTTT
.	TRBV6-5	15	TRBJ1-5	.	CASSYSNEGGQPQHF	TGTGCCAGCAGTTACTCGAATGAGGGTGGTCAGCCCCAGCATTTT
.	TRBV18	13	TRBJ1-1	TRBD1	CASSPDRDTEAFF	TGTGCCAGCTCCCCCGACAGGGACACTGAAGCTTTCTTT
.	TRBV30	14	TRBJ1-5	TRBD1	CAWNRGVGNQPQHF	TGTGCCTGGAACAGGGGAGTAGGCAATCAGCCCCAGCATTTT
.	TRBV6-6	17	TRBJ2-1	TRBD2	CASSRLLAGALYNEQFF	TGTGCCAGCAGTCGTCTACTAGCGGGGGCCCTATACAATGAGCAGTTCTTC
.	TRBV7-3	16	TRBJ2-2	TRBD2	CASSPQASGNTGELFF	TGTGCCAGCAGCCCTCAAGCTAGCGGGAACACCGGGGAGCTGTTTTTT
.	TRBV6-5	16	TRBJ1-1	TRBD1	CASSYSTGALNTEAFF	TGTGCCAGCAGTTACTCGACAGGGGCCCTTAACACTGAAGCTTTCTTT
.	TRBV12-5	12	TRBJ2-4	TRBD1	CASGGGLTVQYF	TGTGCTAGTGGAGGGGGCTTGACGGTTCAGTACTTC
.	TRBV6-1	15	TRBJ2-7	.	CASSEGTLPSYEQYF	TGTGCCAGCAGTGAAGGGACACTCCCCTCCTACGAGCAGTACTTC
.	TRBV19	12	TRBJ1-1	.	CASSFGQTEAFF	TGTGCCAGTAGCTTCGGACAGACTGAAGCTTTCTTT
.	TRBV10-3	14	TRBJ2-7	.	CATQASGEGSEQYF	TGTGCCACCCAAGCTTCGGGGGAAGGTAGCGAGCAGTACTTC